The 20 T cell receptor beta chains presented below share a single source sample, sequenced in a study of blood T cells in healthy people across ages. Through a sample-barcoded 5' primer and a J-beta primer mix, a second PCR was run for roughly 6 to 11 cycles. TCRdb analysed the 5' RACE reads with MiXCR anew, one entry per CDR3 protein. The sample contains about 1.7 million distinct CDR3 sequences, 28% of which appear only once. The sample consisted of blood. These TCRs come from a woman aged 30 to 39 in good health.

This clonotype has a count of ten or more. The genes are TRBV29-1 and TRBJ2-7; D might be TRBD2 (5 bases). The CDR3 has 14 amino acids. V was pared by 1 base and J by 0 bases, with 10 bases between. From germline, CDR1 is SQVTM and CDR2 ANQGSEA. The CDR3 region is CSVEGGPSSYEQYF. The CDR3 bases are TGCAGCGTTGAAGGCGGGCCTAGCTCCTACGAGCAGTACTTC.

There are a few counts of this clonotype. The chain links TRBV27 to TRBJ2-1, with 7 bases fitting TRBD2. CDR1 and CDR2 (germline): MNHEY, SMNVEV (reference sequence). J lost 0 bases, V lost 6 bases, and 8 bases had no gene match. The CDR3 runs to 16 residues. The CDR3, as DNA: TGTGCCAGCAGGGCCCGACTAGCAATCTCCTACAATGAGCAGTTCTTC. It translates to CASRARLAISYNEQFF.

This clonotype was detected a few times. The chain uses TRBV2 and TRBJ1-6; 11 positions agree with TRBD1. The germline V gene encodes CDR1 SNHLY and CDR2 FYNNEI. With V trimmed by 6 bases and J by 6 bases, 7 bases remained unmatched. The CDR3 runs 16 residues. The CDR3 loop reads CASSRIGQGANSPLHF. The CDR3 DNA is TGTGCCAGCAGCCGGATTGGACAGGGGGCTAATTCACCCCTCCACTTT.

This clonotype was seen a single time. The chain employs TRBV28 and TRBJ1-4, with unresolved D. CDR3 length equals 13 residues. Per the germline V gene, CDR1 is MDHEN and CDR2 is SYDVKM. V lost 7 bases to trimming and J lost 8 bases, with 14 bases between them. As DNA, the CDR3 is TGTGCCAGCAAAGAGGGAAGGGAGGAAAAACTGTTTTTT. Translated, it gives CASKEGREEKLFF.

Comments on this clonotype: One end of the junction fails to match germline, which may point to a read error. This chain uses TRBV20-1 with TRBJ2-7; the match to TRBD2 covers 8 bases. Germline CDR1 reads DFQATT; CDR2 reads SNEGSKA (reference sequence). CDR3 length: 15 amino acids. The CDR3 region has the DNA TGCAGCGCTAGCAGGGGACTAGGGGTTTCCTACGAGCAGTACTTC. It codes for CSASRGLGVSYEQYF.

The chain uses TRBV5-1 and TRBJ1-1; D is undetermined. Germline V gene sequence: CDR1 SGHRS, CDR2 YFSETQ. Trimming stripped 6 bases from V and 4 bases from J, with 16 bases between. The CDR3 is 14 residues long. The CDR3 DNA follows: TGCGCCAGCACTGAGGTGGGGATAGGCACTGAAGCTTTCTTT. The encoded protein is CASTEVGIGTEAFF.

The CDR3 spells CASGLTSVGSGYGYTF. CDR3 sequence (DNA): TGTGCTAGTGGTTTGACATCCGTAGGGTCTGGCTATGGCTACACCTTC. The chain carries TRBV12-5 and TRBJ1-2; D ambiguous. This CDR3 is built from 16 residues. Germline-derived CDR1 and CDR2 are LGHNT and FRNRAP. Trimming shortened V by 2 bases and J by 4 bases, and 17 bases separated the two germline ends.

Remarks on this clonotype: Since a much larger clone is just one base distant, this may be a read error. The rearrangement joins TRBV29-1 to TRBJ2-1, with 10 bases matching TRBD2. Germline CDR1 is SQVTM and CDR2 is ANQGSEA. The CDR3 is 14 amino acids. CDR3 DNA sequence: TGCAGCTTTCAGGGGCTAGCGGGAGACAATGAGCAGGTCTTC. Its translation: CSFQGLAGDNEQVF.

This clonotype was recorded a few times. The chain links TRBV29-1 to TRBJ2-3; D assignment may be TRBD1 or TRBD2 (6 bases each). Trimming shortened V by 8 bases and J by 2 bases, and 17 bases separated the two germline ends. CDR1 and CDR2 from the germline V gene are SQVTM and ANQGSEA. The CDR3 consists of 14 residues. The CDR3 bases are TGCAGCTTCCGGAGGGGGACCCCCACAGATACGCAGTATTTT. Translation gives CSFRRGTPTDTQYF.

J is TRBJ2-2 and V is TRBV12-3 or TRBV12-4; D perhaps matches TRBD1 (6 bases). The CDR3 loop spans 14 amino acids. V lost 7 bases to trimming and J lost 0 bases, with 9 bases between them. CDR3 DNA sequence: TGTGCCAGCAAGGGGGACCCGAACACCGGGGAGCTGTTTTTT. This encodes CASKGDPNTGELFF.

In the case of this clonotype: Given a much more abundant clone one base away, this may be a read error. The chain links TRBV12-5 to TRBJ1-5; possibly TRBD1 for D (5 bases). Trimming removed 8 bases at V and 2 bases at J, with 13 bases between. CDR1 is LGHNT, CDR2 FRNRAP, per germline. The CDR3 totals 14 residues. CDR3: CASTGAAGNQPQHF. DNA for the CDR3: TGTGCTAGTACTGGGGCGGCAGGCAATCAGCCCCAGCATTTT.

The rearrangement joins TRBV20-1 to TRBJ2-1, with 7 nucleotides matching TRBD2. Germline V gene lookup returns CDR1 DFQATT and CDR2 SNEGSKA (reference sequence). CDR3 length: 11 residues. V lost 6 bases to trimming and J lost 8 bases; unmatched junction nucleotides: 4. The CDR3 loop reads CSARTSYEQFF. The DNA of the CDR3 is TGCAGTGCCAGGACTAGTTATGAGCAGTTCTTC.

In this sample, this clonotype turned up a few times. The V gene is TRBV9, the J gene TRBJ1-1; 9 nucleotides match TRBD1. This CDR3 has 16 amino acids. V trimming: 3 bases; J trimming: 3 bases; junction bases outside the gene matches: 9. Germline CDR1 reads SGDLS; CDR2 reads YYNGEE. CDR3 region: CASSAPTGGGDTEAFF. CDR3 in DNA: TGTGCCAGCAGCGCCCCGACAGGGGGAGGAGACACTGAAGCTTTCTTT.

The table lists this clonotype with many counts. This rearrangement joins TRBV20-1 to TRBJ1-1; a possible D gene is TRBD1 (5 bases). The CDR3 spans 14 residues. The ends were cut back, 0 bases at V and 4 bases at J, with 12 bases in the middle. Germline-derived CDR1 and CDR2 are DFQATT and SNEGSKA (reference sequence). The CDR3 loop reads CSARDGGGSTEAFF. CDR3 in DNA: TGCAGTGCTAGAGATGGGGGGGGATCCACTGAAGCTTTCTTT.

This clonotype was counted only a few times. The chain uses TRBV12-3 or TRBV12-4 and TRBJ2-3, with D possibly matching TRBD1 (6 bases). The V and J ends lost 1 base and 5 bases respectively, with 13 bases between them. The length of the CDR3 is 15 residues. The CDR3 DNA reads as TGTGCCAGCAGTTTAGTCAAGACAGGCCAAGATACGCAGTATTTT. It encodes CASSLVKTGQDTQYF.

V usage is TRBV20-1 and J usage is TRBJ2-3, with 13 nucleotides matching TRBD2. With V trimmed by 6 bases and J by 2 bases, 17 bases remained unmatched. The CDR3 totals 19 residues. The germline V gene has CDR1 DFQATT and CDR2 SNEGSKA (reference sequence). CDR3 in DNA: TGCAGTGCCAATCGTATAACTGGACTAGCGGGGGCCAACACAGATACGCAGTATTTT. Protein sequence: CSANRITGLAGANTDTQYF.

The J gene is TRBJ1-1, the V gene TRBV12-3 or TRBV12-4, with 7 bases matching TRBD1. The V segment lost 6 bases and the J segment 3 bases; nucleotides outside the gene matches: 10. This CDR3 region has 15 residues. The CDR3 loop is CASSPPTGWDTEAFF. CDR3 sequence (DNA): TGTGCCAGCAGCCCCCCGACAGGGTGGGACACTGAAGCTTTCTTT.

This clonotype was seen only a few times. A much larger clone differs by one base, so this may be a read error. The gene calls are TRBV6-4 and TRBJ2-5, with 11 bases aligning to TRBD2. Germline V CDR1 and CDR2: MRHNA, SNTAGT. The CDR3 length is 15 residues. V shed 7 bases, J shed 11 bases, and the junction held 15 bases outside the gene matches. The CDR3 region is CASTPSGGSYNEQYF. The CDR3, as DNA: TGTGCCAGCACCCCTAGCGGGGGGTCCTACAATGAGCAGTACTTC.

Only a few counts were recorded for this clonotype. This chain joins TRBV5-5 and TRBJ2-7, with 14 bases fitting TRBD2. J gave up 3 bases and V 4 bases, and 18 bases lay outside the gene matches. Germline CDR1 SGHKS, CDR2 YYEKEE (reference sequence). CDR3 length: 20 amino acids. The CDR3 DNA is TGTGCCAGCAGCCCCTCGCTCGCAGGACTAGCGGGAGGTCATAACTACGAGCAGTACTTC. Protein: CASSPSLAGLAGGHNYEQYF.

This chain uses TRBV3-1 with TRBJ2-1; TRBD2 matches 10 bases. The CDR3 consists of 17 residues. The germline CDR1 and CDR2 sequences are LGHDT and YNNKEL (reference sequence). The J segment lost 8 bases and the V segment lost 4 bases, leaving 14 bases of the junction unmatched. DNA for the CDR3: TGTGCCAGCAGCCGTTCGCCCTCACTAGCGGGACGCGATGAGCAGTTCTTC. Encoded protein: CASSRSPSLAGRDEQFF.